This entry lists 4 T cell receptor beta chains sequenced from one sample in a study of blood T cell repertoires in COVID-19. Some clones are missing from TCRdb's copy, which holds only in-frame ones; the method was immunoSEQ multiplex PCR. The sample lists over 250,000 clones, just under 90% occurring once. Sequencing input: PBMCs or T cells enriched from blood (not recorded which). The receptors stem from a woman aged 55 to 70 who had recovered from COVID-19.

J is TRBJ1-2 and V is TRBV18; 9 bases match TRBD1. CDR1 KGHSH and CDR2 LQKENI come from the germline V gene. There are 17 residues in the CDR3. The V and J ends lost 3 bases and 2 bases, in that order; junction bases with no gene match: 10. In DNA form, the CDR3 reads TGTGCCAGCTCACCCTCACCGGGACAGGGACCCAACTATGGCTACACCTTC. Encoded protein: CASSPSPGQGPNYGYTF. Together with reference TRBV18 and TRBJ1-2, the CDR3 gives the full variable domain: NAGVMQNPRHLVRRRGQEARLRCSPMKGHSHVYWYRQLPEEGLKFMVYLQKENIIDESGMPKERFSAEFPKEGPSILRIQQVVRGDSAAYFCASSPSPGQGPNYGYTFGSGTRLTVV.

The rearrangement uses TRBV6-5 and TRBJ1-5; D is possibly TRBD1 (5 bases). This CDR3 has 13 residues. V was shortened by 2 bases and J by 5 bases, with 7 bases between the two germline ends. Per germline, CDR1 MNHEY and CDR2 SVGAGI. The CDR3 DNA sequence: TGTGCCAGCAGTTACCAGGGCCATCAGCCCCAGCATTTT. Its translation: CASSYQGHQPQHF.

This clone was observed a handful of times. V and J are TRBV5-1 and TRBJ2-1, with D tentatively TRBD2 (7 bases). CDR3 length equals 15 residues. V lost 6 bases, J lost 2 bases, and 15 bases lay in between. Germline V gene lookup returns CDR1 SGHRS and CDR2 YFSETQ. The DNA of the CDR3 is TGCGCCAGCAACCCTTTAGGGGGGGCCTACAATGAGCAGTTCTTC. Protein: CASNPLGGAYNEQFF.

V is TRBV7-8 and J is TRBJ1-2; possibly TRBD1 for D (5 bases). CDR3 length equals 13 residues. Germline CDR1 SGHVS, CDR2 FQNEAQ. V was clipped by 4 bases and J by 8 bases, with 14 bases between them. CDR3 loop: CASSSFLGGGYTF. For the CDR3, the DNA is TGTGCCAGCAGCTCGTTCTTGGGGGGAGGCTACACCTTC.